The clone carrying this TCR beta chain was detected only a few times. The CDR3 extends over 16 amino acids. The assay was immunoSEQ multiplex PCR, and TCRdb's table has in-frame clones only and misses some. The sample holds approximately 4,000 clones, around a quarter seen once. The record originates from a study of T cells in localized non-small cell lung cancer. Material: lung tumor tissue, obtained before any cancer treatment. This TCR derives from a woman aged 35 to 70 with stage I lung adenocarcinoma. The chain has TRBV1 and TRBJ1-1; TRBD1 is taken as the D call from the table, unchecked against the DNA. TRBV1 is recorded as a pseudogene. The chain's CDR3 is CASSQDPWQGNTEAFF. DNA of the CDR3: TGCGCCAGCAGCCAAGATCCGTGGCAGGGGAACACTGAAGCTTTCTTT.